This is a list of T cell receptor beta chains from one sample in a study of blood T cell repertoires in COVID-19. TCRdb keeps only in-frame clones here, not all; method: immunoSEQ multiplex PCR. The repertoire consists of roughly 140,000 clones, with around 84% occurring once and the leading ten covering roughly 9.8%. Sequencing used peripheral blood. All receptors derive from a woman aged 50 to 60 with acute or convalescent COVID-19. Each CDR3 is given with its conserved first and last residue.

J gene: TRBJ2-7
V gene: TRBV29-1
CDR3 protein: CSADTGSYEQYF

J gene: TRBJ1-3
V gene: TRBV7-9
CDR3 protein: CASSLTADGNTIYF

J gene: TRBJ1-3
V gene: TRBV4-2
CDR3 protein: CASSQDLGAGSGNTIYF

J gene: TRBJ2-5
V gene: TRBV7-2
CDR3 protein: CASSAGQTQYF

J gene: TRBJ2-7
V gene: TRBV6-5
CDR3 protein: CASSYLSDYEQYF

J gene: TRBJ1-5
V gene: TRBV7-2
CDR3 protein: CASSLSSGGQPQHF

J gene: TRBJ1-1
V gene: TRBV2
CDR3 protein: CASSSSGFPEAFF

J gene: TRBJ2-3
V gene: TRBV4-3
CDR3 protein: CASSQEIGGPPDTQYF

J gene: TRBJ2-3
V gene: TRBV10-3
CDR3 protein: CAISDSTGSTDTQYF

J gene: TRBJ1-1
V gene: TRBV7-2
CDR3 protein: CASSNTGGGEAFF

J gene: TRBJ2-1
V gene: TRBV4-1
CDR3 protein: CASSQDRGQGVYNEQFF

J gene: TRBJ1-1
V gene: TRBV18
CDR3 protein: CASSPTGGRMNTEAFF

J gene: TRBJ2-2
V gene: TRBV5-1
CDR3 protein: CASSWRDPGAGELFF

J gene: TRBJ2-1
V gene: TRBV6-4
CDR3 protein: CASSPGGQTYNEQFF

J gene: TRBJ2-2
V gene: TRBV25-1
CDR3 protein: CASNQGAIGGELFF

J gene: TRBJ2-7
V gene: TRBV19
CDR3 protein: CASGQGGYEQYF

J gene: TRBJ1-2
V gene: TRBV13
CDR3 protein: CASSRAARGDYGYTF

J gene: TRBJ2-7
V gene: TRBV7-2
CDR3 protein: CASSLDSTSVYEQYF

J gene: TRBJ1-5
V gene: TRBV6-1
CDR3 protein: CASSDPGYSNQPQHF

J gene: TRBJ1-2
V gene: TRBV5-6
CDR3 protein: CASSLAGSGPPNYGYTF

J gene: TRBJ2-7
V gene: TRBV18
CDR3 protein: CASSPRDRYSYEQYF

J gene: TRBJ2-1
V gene: TRBV18
CDR3 protein: CASSPRTGSNNEQFF

J gene: TRBJ2-5
V gene: TRBV4-3
CDR3 protein: CASSQDGQGETQYF

J gene: TRBJ2-1
V gene: TRBV5-1
CDR3 protein: CASSLRTRGGAGGSYNEQFF

J gene: TRBJ1-6
V gene: TRBV9
CDR3 protein: CASSVAGASPLHF

J gene: TRBJ1-5
V gene: TRBV6-6
CDR3 protein: CASSSTGYNQPQHF

J gene: TRBJ2-7
V gene: TRBV6-5
CDR3 protein: CASSYSPRRTYEQYF

J gene: TRBJ1-2
V gene: TRBV29-1
CDR3 protein: CSVGPSYGYTF

J gene: TRBJ2-7
V gene: TRBV10-3
CDR3 protein: CAMKGQGADEQYF

J gene: TRBJ1-2
V gene: TRBV5-1
CDR3 protein: CASSGRVTGGYTF

J gene: TRBJ2-5
V gene: TRBV3-1/TRBV3-2
CDR3 protein: CASSKREGQETQYF

J gene: TRBJ1-5
V gene: TRBV7-3
CDR3 protein: CASSPGGSNQPQHF

J gene: TRBJ2-7
V gene: TRBV28
CDR3 protein: CASSGSRQGAYEQYF

J gene: TRBJ1-2
V gene: TRBV2
CDR3 protein: CASSGQGVGYTF

J gene: TRBJ2-5
V gene: TRBV6-5
CDR3 protein: CASKMGHHQETQYF

J gene: TRBJ1-2
V gene: TRBV21-1
CDR3 protein: CASRSSGTSANYGYTF

J gene: TRBJ2-3
V gene: TRBV5-6
CDR3 protein: CASSLDAGGTDTQYF

J gene: TRBJ1-5
V gene: TRBV12-5
CDR3 protein: CASGWGGNQPQHF

J gene: TRBJ1-2
V gene: TRBV12-3/TRBV12-4
CDR3 protein: CASSLGRVNGYTF

J gene: TRBJ2-7
V gene: TRBV9
CDR3 protein: CASSFASGSNEQYF

J gene: TRBJ1-1
V gene: TRBV6-2/TRBV6-3
CDR3 protein: CASSYYRTGYITEAFF

J gene: TRBJ2-5
V gene: TRBV4-3
CDR3 protein: CASSQERPAGYQYF

J gene: TRBJ1-4
V gene: TRBV28
CDR3 protein: CASSDRGRGWAATNEKLFF

J gene: TRBJ1-6
V gene: TRBV11-2
CDR3 protein: CASSPDRGGSPLHF

J gene: TRBJ2-1
V gene: TRBV5-4
CDR3 protein: CASSSRTSGKPIEQFF

J gene: TRBJ2-3
V gene: TRBV28
CDR3 protein: CASNLGGGPGDTQYF

J gene: TRBJ1-3
V gene: TRBV9
CDR3 protein: CASSPNVRNTIYF

J gene: TRBJ2-3
V gene: TRBV11-2
CDR3 protein: CASSLYRGTGSTDTQYF

J gene: TRBJ1-5
V gene: TRBV19
CDR3 protein: CASTGSNQPQHF

J gene: TRBJ1-1
V gene: TRBV7-9
CDR3 protein: CASSPEAMNTEAFF

J gene: TRBJ2-1
V gene: TRBV4-3
CDR3 protein: CASSRSSGGANEQFF

J gene: TRBJ1-1
V gene: TRBV5-1
CDR3 protein: CASSLERGKNTEAFF